A selection of T cell receptor beta chains follows, all from one sample in a study of blood T cell repertoires in COVID-19. The assay was immunoSEQ multiplex PCR, and TCRdb's table has in-frame clones only and misses some. The sample lists around 200,000 clones, approximately 86% occurring once. Sequencing was performed on peripheral blood. The receptors shown here come from a man aged 40-49 years with active or convalescent COVID-19. CDR3s include the opening cysteine and the closing phenylalanine or tryptophan. The order of the fields is J gene, clone size, D gene, V gene, CDR3 DNA, CDR3 protein. The D gene is left open where the match is weak. Size is stated for part of the rows, as once, few or many counts, or as a class when the clone is expanded.

j_gene: TRBJ2-7
abundance: NA
d_gene: NA
v_gene: TRBV7-3
CDR3nt: TGTGCCAGCAGCCTCGCTCAACACGGACACCCCTCCTACGAGCAGTACTTC
CDR3aa: CASSLAQHGHPSYEQYF

j_gene: TRBJ2-7
abundance: NA
d_gene: TRBD1
v_gene: TRBV25-1
CDR3nt: TGTGCCAGCAGTTTCGGGACAGGGGCCTACGAGCAGTACTTC
CDR3aa: CASSFGTGAYEQYF

j_gene: TRBJ1-1
abundance: NA
d_gene: TRBD1
v_gene: TRBV30
CDR3nt: TGTGCCTGGAGTAGGGGGCTGGACACTGAAGCTTTCTTT
CDR3aa: CAWSRGLDTEAFF

j_gene: TRBJ1-3
abundance: NA
d_gene: NA
v_gene: TRBV19
CDR3nt: TGTGCCAGTATCTCTCAAGGGGCCACCATATATTTT
CDR3aa: CASISQGATIYF

j_gene: TRBJ1-1
abundance: NA
d_gene: TRBD1
v_gene: TRBV4-3
CDR3nt: TGCGCCAGCAGCCACGGGACAGCGAACACTGAAGCTTTCTTT
CDR3aa: CASSHGTANTEAFF

j_gene: TRBJ1-2
abundance: NA
d_gene: NA
v_gene: TRBV25-1
CDR3nt: TGTGCCAGCAGTGAATCCACTCTTCGGCGGCCTAACTATGGCTACACCTTC
CDR3aa: CASSESTLRRPNYGYTF

j_gene: TRBJ2-3
abundance: NA
d_gene: TRBD2
v_gene: TRBV25-1
CDR3nt: TGTGCCAGCAGTCTTAGCGGGGGAGTCGCAGATACGCAGTATTTT
CDR3aa: CASSLSGGVADTQYF

j_gene: TRBJ1-2
abundance: once
d_gene: NA
v_gene: TRBV6-5
CDR3nt: TGTGCCAGCAGCAGGACAGCTAACTATGGCTACACCTTC
CDR3aa: CASSRTANYGYTF

j_gene: TRBJ1-4
abundance: NA
d_gene: TRBD1
v_gene: TRBV27
CDR3nt: TGTGCCAGCACCTTGACAGGGGCTAATGAAAAACTGTTTTTT
CDR3aa: CASTLTGANEKLFF

j_gene: TRBJ1-2
abundance: NA
d_gene: NA
v_gene: TRBV2
CDR3nt: TGTGCCATCATACAGAGGAGGGCAAGTGGCTACACCTTC
CDR3aa: CAIIQRRASGYTF

j_gene: TRBJ1-1
abundance: NA
d_gene: TRBD1
v_gene: TRBV3-1/TRBV3-2
CDR3nt: TGTGCCAGCAGCGCCGGGACAGGGAAGATAGCTTTCTTT
CDR3aa: CASSAGTGKIAFF

j_gene: TRBJ1-5
abundance: NA
d_gene: TRBD1
v_gene: TRBV5-5
CDR3nt: TGTGCCAGCAGCCAAGGGACAGGGGGCGAGCAGCCCCAGCATTTT
CDR3aa: CASSQGTGGEQPQHF

j_gene: TRBJ2-7
abundance: few
d_gene: TRBD1
v_gene: TRBV10-2
CDR3nt: TGCGCCAGCAGTGAGTCACCGACAGGGTCGGACGAGCAGTACTTC
CDR3aa: CASSESPTGSDEQYF

j_gene: TRBJ1-4
abundance: few
d_gene: NA
v_gene: TRBV10-3
CDR3nt: TGTGCCATCAGTGGTGGAGGGTCCAAAAACAATGAAAAACTGTTTTTT
CDR3aa: CAISGGGSKNNEKLFF

j_gene: TRBJ2-2
abundance: NA
d_gene: TRBD1
v_gene: TRBV14
CDR3nt: TGTGCCAGCACCTCCGGGACAGGTGTCGCCGGGGAGCTGTTTTTT
CDR3aa: CASTSGTGVAGELFF

j_gene: TRBJ2-3
abundance: NA
d_gene: TRBD2
v_gene: TRBV30
CDR3nt: TGTGCCTGGAGGCGAGCGGGGGGTTCAGATACGCAGTATTTT
CDR3aa: CAWRRAGGSDTQYF

j_gene: TRBJ2-1
abundance: NA
d_gene: NA
v_gene: TRBV19
CDR3nt: TGTGCCAGTACCCCGGGGTATCTATACAATGAGCAGTTCTTC
CDR3aa: CASTPGYLYNEQFF

j_gene: TRBJ2-2
abundance: few
d_gene: NA
v_gene: TRBV19
CDR3nt: TGTGCCAGTAGTATAGATCGGACAGACACCGGGGAGCTGTTTTTT
CDR3aa: CASSIDRTDTGELFF

j_gene: TRBJ1-5
abundance: NA
d_gene: NA
v_gene: TRBV10-2
CDR3nt: TGCGCCAGCAGTTTTGGACAGTCCGATCAGCCCCAGCATTTT
CDR3aa: CASSFGQSDQPQHF

j_gene: TRBJ2-7
abundance: NA
d_gene: TRBD1
v_gene: TRBV19
CDR3nt: TGTGCCAGTACCGGGACAGGGGACTACGAGCAGTACTTC
CDR3aa: CASTGTGDYEQYF

j_gene: TRBJ1-4
abundance: NA
d_gene: NA
v_gene: TRBV28
CDR3nt: TGTGCCAGCAGACCCGGCGGGGAGGGGGAAAAACTGTTTTTT
CDR3aa: CASRPGGEGEKLFF

j_gene: TRBJ1-2
abundance: NA
d_gene: NA
v_gene: TRBV24-1
CDR3nt: TGTGCCACCGGGGGCATCGGCTATGGCTACACCTTC
CDR3aa: CATGGIGYGYTF

j_gene: TRBJ1-2
abundance: NA
d_gene: NA
v_gene: TRBV7-2
CDR3nt: TGTGCCAGCAGCTTAAGGAGGGAGGCTAACTATGGCTACACCTTC
CDR3aa: CASSLRREANYGYTF

j_gene: TRBJ2-1
abundance: NA
d_gene: TRBD1
v_gene: TRBV5-1
CDR3nt: TGCGCCAGCAGATCGGGACAGGGGAGGTTGGATGAGCAGTTCTTC
CDR3aa: CASRSGQGRLDEQFF

j_gene: TRBJ1-2
abundance: NA
d_gene: TRBD1
v_gene: TRBV2
CDR3nt: TGTGCCAGCAGTGAAAAAAGGGGGCTACTTGGCTACACCTTC
CDR3aa: CASSEKRGLLGYTF

j_gene: TRBJ1-4
abundance: NA
d_gene: TRBD1
v_gene: TRBV9
CDR3nt: TGTGCCAGCAGCGTGACAGGGGAACATGGTGAAAAACTGTTTTTT
CDR3aa: CASSVTGEHGEKLFF

j_gene: TRBJ2-4
abundance: once
d_gene: TRBD2
v_gene: TRBV27
CDR3nt: TGTGCCAGCAGTTTTCGGGAGGAAAGGGCCAAAAACATTCAGTACTTC
CDR3aa: CASSFREERAKNIQYF

j_gene: TRBJ1-3
abundance: few
d_gene: TRBD1
v_gene: TRBV29-1
CDR3nt: TGCAGCGCCGCTCTGGGACAGAACTCTGGAAACACCATATATTTT
CDR3aa: CSAALGQNSGNTIYF

j_gene: TRBJ1-5
abundance: NA
d_gene: TRBD1
v_gene: TRBV27
CDR3nt: TGTGCCAGCAGTTCCGGACAGGGGAATCAGCCCCAGCATTTT
CDR3aa: CASSSGQGNQPQHF

j_gene: TRBJ1-5
abundance: NA
d_gene: NA
v_gene: TRBV30
CDR3nt: TGTGCCTGGAGTGTACAAGGGAGCGGTGGCAATCAGCCCCAGCATTTT
CDR3aa: CAWSVQGSGGNQPQHF

j_gene: TRBJ1-3
abundance: NA
d_gene: NA
v_gene: TRBV4-2
CDR3nt: TGTGCCAGCAGCCAAACGGGGGCTGGAAACACCATATATTTT
CDR3aa: CASSQTGAGNTIYF

j_gene: TRBJ1-3
abundance: many
d_gene: NA
v_gene: TRBV7-9
CDR3nt: TGTGCCAGCACCGAATTAATGGACAAAGCTGGAAACACCATATATTTT
CDR3aa: CASTELMDKAGNTIYF

j_gene: TRBJ1-1
abundance: NA
d_gene: NA
v_gene: TRBV5-1
CDR3nt: TGCGCCAGCAGCTCCCCCCTAGCGAACACTGAAGCTTTCTTT
CDR3aa: CASSSPLANTEAFF

j_gene: TRBJ2-7
abundance: NA
d_gene: NA
v_gene: TRBV30
CDR3nt: TGTGCCTGGAGTACAGGCTCCTACGAGCAGTACTTC
CDR3aa: CAWSTGSYEQYF

j_gene: TRBJ1-1
abundance: NA
d_gene: NA
v_gene: TRBV7-2
CDR3nt: TGTGCCAGCAGCTTAGGGCCAATGAACACTGAAGCTTTCTTT
CDR3aa: CASSLGPMNTEAFF

j_gene: TRBJ1-1
abundance: once
d_gene: NA
v_gene: TRBV7-2
CDR3nt: TGTGCCAGCAGTTATACGGGGAACACTGAAGCTTTCTTT
CDR3aa: CASSYTGNTEAFF

j_gene: TRBJ2-7
abundance: NA
d_gene: TRBD2
v_gene: TRBV30
CDR3nt: TGTGCCTGGACTCCACGGGGCGGGGGGCCCTACGAGCAGTACTTC
CDR3aa: CAWTPRGGGPYEQYF

j_gene: TRBJ1-2
abundance: once
d_gene: NA
v_gene: TRBV4-1
CDR3nt: TGCGCCAGCAGCCAGACGGGACTCACCTATGGCTACACCTTC
CDR3aa: CASSQTGLTYGYTF

j_gene: TRBJ1-1
abundance: NA
d_gene: TRBD1
v_gene: TRBV2
CDR3nt: TGTGCCAGCAGCTCCCGGGACAGGGGGCGCGGCACTGAAGCTTTCTTT
CDR3aa: CASSSRDRGRGTEAFF

j_gene: TRBJ2-7
abundance: NA
d_gene: NA
v_gene: TRBV4-1
CDR3nt: TGCGCCAGCAGCCAAGAGGCAGGGCTTCTAAGCGAGCAGTACTTC
CDR3aa: CASSQEAGLLSEQYF

j_gene: TRBJ2-3
abundance: once
d_gene: TRBD2
v_gene: TRBV9
CDR3nt: TGTGCCAGCAGCGTAGCTTCGGGACTAGCAAGCCCAGATACGCAGTATTTT
CDR3aa: CASSVASGLASPDTQYF

j_gene: TRBJ1-1
abundance: few
d_gene: NA
v_gene: TRBV12-3/TRBV12-4
CDR3nt: TGTGCCAGCAGTTTAGATACTAGGGCTTTCTTT
CDR3aa: CASSLDTRAFF

j_gene: TRBJ2-5
abundance: NA
d_gene: TRBD2
v_gene: TRBV28
CDR3nt: TGTGCCAGCAGTGATACTAGCGGGACTTACCAAGAGACCCAGTACTTC
CDR3aa: CASSDTSGTYQETQYF

j_gene: TRBJ1-1
abundance: NA
d_gene: NA
v_gene: TRBV27
CDR3nt: TGTGCCAGCAGTTTGCGGGGGGCACCCACTGAAGCTTTCTTT
CDR3aa: CASSLRGAPTEAFF